The entry below gives a single T cell receptor beta chain sequence along with its context. The protocol was immunoSEQ multiplex PCR, while the TCRdb copy is restricted to in-frame clones and leaves out a portion. The repertoire has 13,000 to 15,000 clones, roughly 87% of them found once; the top ten carry less than 1.5%. This record belongs to a study of tumour-infiltrating T cells in Burkitt lymphoma. Overall study: Repertoire clonality predicted overall and progression-free survival.

V was clipped by 7 bases and J by 3 bases, with 14 bases between them. This CDR3 spans 14 amino acids. From germline, CDR1 is LNHDA and CDR2 SQIVND (reference sequence). Material: tumor tissue. This TCR derives from a human donor with diffuse large B-cell lymphoma. The chain employs TRBV19 and TRBJ2-3, with D perhaps assigned TRBD1 or TRBD2 (5 bases each). The CDR3 DNA is TGTGCCAGTACAGGGAGAGGAGAGACAGATACGCAGTATTTT. Amino acid sequence: CASTGRGETDTQYF.